Presented here are 27 T cell receptor beta chains from one specimen sequenced in a study of blood T cell repertoires in COVID-19. Sequencing was performed with immunoSEQ multiplex PCR; in TCRdb, only in-frame clones are kept and a portion is missing. The sample records about 260,000 clones, around 80% being singletons. Sequenced: peripheral blood. The receptor source for this set is a man between 60 and 70 years old with acute or convalescent COVID-19.

The chain is built from TRBV30 and TRBJ2-7, with D uncertain. This CDR3 contains 13 residues. The germline V and J ends were trimmed by 0 bases and 5 bases, with 11 bases remaining between them. The V gene's germline CDR1 is GTSNPN and CDR2 SVGIG (reference sequence). CDR3 region: CAWSVVEVNEQYF. In DNA form, the CDR3 reads TGTGCCTGGAGTGTGGTAGAAGTCAACGAGCAGTACTTC.

The chain combines TRBV5-1 with TRBJ2-3; TRBD2 is a possible D gene (6 bases). The CDR3 covers 12 residues. CDR1 and CDR2 (germline): SGHRS, YFSETQ. V lost 4 bases and J lost 6, with 9 bases in between. In DNA form, the CDR3 reads TGCGCCAGCAGCCCAGGGAGGGATACGCAGTATTTT. It encodes CASSPGRDTQYF.

V gene TRBV7-9 combines with J gene TRBJ2-1; weak D call: TRBD1 (6 bases). Germline V CDR1 and CDR2: SEHNR, FQNEAQ (reference sequence). Trimming took 6 bases from V and 10 from J, leaving 13 bases between them. CDR3 length: 12 residues. DNA for the CDR3: TGTGCCAGCAGGGACCCCGGGACAGAGCAGTTCTTC. Protein: CASRDPGTEQFF.

This clone was detected only once. Here the CDR3 reads CASSRTGQGEVFF. The CDR3 bases are TGTGCCAGCAGCCGAACTGGACAGGGGGAAGTGTTTTTT. The chain is built from TRBV4-2 and TRBJ2-2, with TRBD1 matching over 10 bases. The CDR3 contains 13 residues. The junction had 8 bases not matched to a gene; V was cut back by 4 bases and J by 15 bases. The V gene's germline CDR1 is LGHNA and CDR2 YNFKEQ.

This clone has just a few counts. V is TRBV7-2 and J is TRBJ2-1; D is undetermined. The CDR3 is 14 residues long. CDR1 SGHTA and CDR2 FQGNSA come from the germline V gene. Trimming removed 5 bases from V and 0 bases from J, with 8 bases in between. The DNA of the CDR3 is TGTGCCAGCAGCCTTCTAAGCTCCTACAATGAGCAGTTCTTC. It translates to CASSLLSSYNEQFF.

The chain uses TRBV6-1 and TRBJ1-2, with D unclear. CDR1 MNHNS and CDR2 SASEGT come from the germline V gene. The CDR3 totals 15 residues. V was trimmed by 0 bases and J by 4 bases, leaving 12 bases between them. For the CDR3, the DNA is TGTGCCAGCAGTGAAGCTACTCCTCCCCCCTATGGCTACACCTTC. As protein: CASSEATPPPYGYTF.

The chain employs TRBV7-9 and TRBJ2-2; 7 bases align to TRBD1. V lost 5 bases, J lost 0 bases, and 3 bases stayed unmatched. Germline CDR1 reads SEHNR; CDR2 reads FQNEAQ (reference sequence). The CDR3 has 15 amino acids. CDR3 nucleotides: TGTGCCAGCAGCCATGGACAGGCGAACACCGGGGAGCTGTTTTTT. It yields the protein CASSHGQANTGELFF.

The chain has TRBV12-3 or TRBV12-4 and TRBJ1-4, with 9 bases identical to TRBD1. The J segment lost 6 bases and the V segment lost 6 bases, leaving 2 bases of the junction unmatched. The CDR3 is made up of 13 amino acids. In DNA, the CDR3 is TGTGCCAGCAGGGGACAGGGTTATGAAAAACTGTTTTTT. Encoded protein: CASRGQGYEKLFF.

The chain links TRBV7-6 to TRBJ2-1, with 7 bases matching TRBD2. V shed 2 bases, J shed 0 bases, and the junction held 4 bases outside the gene matches. This CDR3 is built from 16 residues. Germline loops: CDR1 SGHVS, CDR2 FNYEAQ. The CDR3, as DNA: TGTGCCAGCAGCTTAAGGCGGGGGAGCTCCTACAATGAGCAGTTCTTC. This gives the protein CASSLRRGSSYNEQFF.

This sequence joins TRBV11-2 and TRBJ2-7; D may be TRBD2 (5 bases). The CDR3 is 15 amino acids. The germline CDR1 and CDR2 sequences are SGHAT and FQNNGV. Trimming took 4 bases from V and 3 from J, leaving 16 bases between them. This CDR3 reads CASSSADARGYEQYF. The DNA of the CDR3 is TGTGCCAGCAGCTCAGCGGACGCTCGGGGCTACGAGCAGTACTTC.

This chain connects TRBV7-9 to TRBJ1-5, with 9 bases that match TRBD1. This CDR3 has 15 amino acids. Germline assignment: CDR1 SEHNR and CDR2 FQNEAQ (reference sequence). V lost 1 base, J lost 4 bases, and 2 bases stayed unmatched. As DNA, the CDR3 is TGTGCCAGCAGCTTAGGGGGGACAGGGAATCAGCCCCAGCATTTT. Translation gives CASSLGGTGNQPQHF.

The chain carries TRBV10-2 and TRBJ2-7; the D gene is possibly TRBD1 (6 bases). In germline, CDR1 is WSHSY, CDR2 SAAADI. The CDR3 is 15 amino acids. V was trimmed by 1 base and J by 0 bases, leaving 10 bases between them. DNA for the CDR3: TGCGCCAGCAGTGAGTGGCAGGGGACCTCCTACGAGCAGTACTTC. Translation gives CASSEWQGTSYEQYF.

The chain is built from TRBV7-8 and TRBJ1-2, with TRBD1 as a possible D gene (6 bases). The germline gives CDR1 SGHVS, CDR2 FQNEAQ. The CDR3 consists of 12 residues. Trimming removed 5 bases from V and 6 bases from J, with 10 bases in between. CDR3: CASSLHRDGYTF. CDR3 DNA sequence: TGTGCCAGCAGCCTCCACAGGGATGGCTACACCTTC.

CDR3 DNA: TGCAGCGTTGGGGAGGGGGATACGCAGTATTTT. It yields the protein CSVGEGDTQYF. V usage is TRBV29-1 and J usage is TRBJ2-3; 7 bases match TRBD2. Germline CDR1 SQVTM, CDR2 ANQGSEA. The CDR3 length is 11 residues. V lost 4 bases, J lost 6 bases, and 1 base stayed unmatched.

In its sample, this clone was seen once. The chain uses TRBV4-3 and TRBJ2-5; 9 nucleotides agree with TRBD2. The CDR3 sequence is 15 residues long. The V gene's germline CDR1 is LGHNA and CDR2 YSLEER. The J segment lost 2 bases and the V segment lost 4 bases, leaving 5 bases of the junction unmatched. CDR3 in amino acids: CASSLSGRRQETQYF. CDR3 nucleotides: TGCGCCAGCAGCCTCAGCGGGAGGCGACAAGAGACCCAGTACTTC.

V is TRBV6-5 and J is TRBJ2-3; TRBD2 is a possible D gene (5 bases). The CDR3 loop spans 14 amino acids. Germline V lookup: CDR1 MNHEY, CDR2 SVGAGI. Trimming cost V 6 bases and J 6 bases, with 16 bases left between them. This CDR3 reads CASRDAGGVDTQYF. The CDR3, as DNA: TGTGCCAGCAGGGACGCGGGTGGGGTGGATACGCAGTATTTT.

In this sample, this clone turned up many times. The chain employs TRBV9 and TRBJ1-3; no clear D. The CDR3 extends over 16 amino acids. Germline values: CDR1 SGDLS, CDR2 YYNGEE. V lost 3 bases and J 0 bases, leaving 13 bases between the germline ends. Here the CDR3 DNA reads TGTGCCAGCAGCGCCAGACTACAGAGCTCTGGAAACACCATATATTTT. Its protein product is CASSARLQSSGNTIYF.

V is TRBV27 and J is TRBJ2-3, with TRBD2 matching over 8 bases. The J segment lost 4 bases and the V segment lost 7 bases, leaving 4 bases of the junction unmatched. The CDR3 is 13 residues long. Germline V gene data show CDR1 as MNHEY and CDR2 as SMNVEV (reference sequence). CDR3 nucleotide sequence: TGTGCCAGCAAGGGACTAGGGGCAGATACGCAGTATTTT. Translated, it gives CASKGLGADTQYF.

The CDR3 reads CASSKGQGAQLDTQYF. Written as DNA, the CDR3 is TGCGCCAGCAGCAAAGGACAGGGGGCACAATTAGATACGCAGTATTTT. This chain connects TRBV5-1 to TRBJ2-3; 11 bases are shared with TRBD1. The CDR3 loop spans 16 amino acids. The ends lost 4 bases at V and 5 bases at J; junction bases unmatched: 9. From germline, CDR1 is SGHRS and CDR2 YFSETQ.

The chain employs TRBV19 and TRBJ2-6; 12 bases agree with TRBD1. Germline V gene lookup returns CDR1 LNHDA and CDR2 SQIVND (reference sequence). With V trimmed by 4 bases and J by 6 bases, 13 bases remained unmatched. This CDR3 spans 19 amino acids. The CDR3 loop reads CASSRLPGQGALVANVLTF. CDR3 coding DNA: TGTGCCAGTAGTAGGCTCCCGGGACAGGGGGCTCTTGTGGCCAACGTCCTGACTTTC.

This chain uses TRBV20-1 with TRBJ2-1; 7 positions agree with TRBD2. Germline V gives CDR1 DFQATT, CDR2 SNEGSKA (reference sequence). J lost 8 bases, V lost 3 bases, and 10 bases had no gene match. The CDR3 runs to 14 residues. The CDR3 loop reads CSASPTSFMDEQFF. CDR3 nucleotide sequence: TGCAGTGCTAGTCCGACTAGCTTCATGGATGAGCAGTTCTTC.

This clone was seen a few times. This chain joins TRBV29-1 and TRBJ1-2; the D is unclear. Germline CDR1 SQVTM, CDR2 ANQGSEA. V was cut by 5 bases and J by 2 bases, with 6 bases left in between. The CDR3 loop spans 11 amino acids. CDR3 region: CSVRVNYGYTF. CDR3 nucleotide sequence: TGCAGCGTTCGGGTCAACTATGGCTACACCTTC.

The table lists this clone with a count of one. The chain employs TRBV7-9 and TRBJ2-3, with TRBD2 as a possible D gene (5 bases). The CDR3 totals 15 residues. The V and J ends lost 1 base and 6 bases respectively, with 14 bases between them. Germline values: CDR1 SEHNR, CDR2 FQNEAQ (reference sequence). DNA for the CDR3: TGTGCCAGCAGCTTAGATTCCCGTCGAGGGGATACGCAGTATTTT. The encoded protein is CASSLDSRRGDTQYF.

V gene TRBV5-8 combines with J gene TRBJ2-1; 7 bases line up with TRBD2. CDR1 and CDR2 from the germline V gene are SGHTS and YDEGEE. The junction had 7 bases not matched to a gene; V was cut back by 0 bases and J by 10 bases. CDR3 size: 14 residues. As DNA, the CDR3 is TGTGCCAGCAGCTTGGCCCAGCTAGCGGTCGAGCAGTTCTTC. Residues: CASSLAQLAVEQFF.

The V call is TRBV28, the J call TRBJ2-5, with a tentative D call TRBD2 (6 bases). The CDR3 is 17 amino acids. Germline CDR1 and CDR2: MDHEN and SYDVKM. Deletions cut 5 bases from V and 1 base from J, with 20 bases between. The DNA of the CDR3 is TGTGCCAGCAGTCCCCTGGGGGAGATGGGGGGCCAAGAGACCCAGTACTTC. Its protein product is CASSPLGEMGGQETQYF.

The V gene is TRBV7-8, the J gene TRBJ1-3, with 10 bases lining up with TRBD1. This CDR3 spans 18 amino acids. The V gene end was trimmed by 1 base and the J gene end by 4 bases; junction bases not matched to a gene: 10. Germline loops: CDR1 SGHVS, CDR2 FQNEAQ. DNA for the CDR3: TGTGCCAGCAGCTTAGTACCCCGACAGGGGGCTAGGGGAAACACCATATATTTT. This gives the protein CASSLVPRQGARGNTIYF.

CDR3 DNA sequence: TGTGCCAAGGGGACTAGCGGGAGTAGAATCGGGGAGCTGTTTTTT. This gives the protein CAKGTSGSRIGELFF. The chain has TRBV2 and TRBJ2-2; 14 bases are a match to TRBD2. Trimming took 10 bases from V and 7 from J; bases not matched to a gene: 8. Per germline, CDR1 SNHLY and CDR2 FYNNEI. The CDR3 is 15 amino acids.